This T cell receptor beta chain was captured in a study of T cells expressing NK-cell markers. Looking at the study overall: There were seven HCMV-seropositive donors and one seronegative donor among the eight sequenced.

Study-level results: It remained uncertain whether the expanded NKG2C+ T cell clones were specific for HCMV antigens. Leadership of the CD3+CD56-NKG2C+ fraction also belonged to these clonotypes in a handful of donors.

The cDNA for TCR beta came from 5'RACE template switching with UMIs. TCRdb reanalyzed the 5' RACE reads and collapses them to one entry per CDR3 protein, without DNA. The sample has about 540,000 distinct CDR3 sequences. As to this clonotype: Its specificity is not known.

Sequenced input: blood T cells: a sorted CD56 or NKG2C T cell subset, CD4+ or CD8+ T cells, or bulk PBMC T cells (not recorded which). The origin of this receptor is a man between 18 and 35 years old in good health.

CDR3 protein: CASTTWGGKDNEQFF. The chain couples TRBV12-3 or TRBV12-4 to TRBJ2-1; there is no DNA to check the TCRdb D call of TRBD1. This CDR3 is 15 amino acids long.